Included here is one T cell receptor (beta chain) sequence, with context. Its target is unknown. This specimen comes from a study of STAT3 mutations in large granular lymphocyte leukemia. General study points: In T-cell large granular lymphocyte leukemia, about half of patients showed multiple immunodominant subclonotypes.

The protocol was immunoSEQ multiplex PCR, while the TCRdb copy is restricted to in-frame clones and leaves out a portion. This sample has 30,000 to 45,000 clones, with more than 70% found just once. The sequencing sample was made of PBMCs. The receptor was derived from a human donor with T large granular lymphocyte leukemia. Some clones in this sample may be carry-over from other donors' samples.

CDR3 loop: CASSQDFSPNTEAFF. The CDR3 DNA is TGTGCCAGCAGCCAAGATTTCTCCCCGAACACTGAAGCTTTCTTT. The chain links TRBV14 to TRBJ1-1; D is unclear. V was shortened by 0 bases and J by 1 base, with 9 bases between the two germline ends. The CDR3 totals 15 residues. In germline, CDR1 is SGHDN, CDR2 FVKESK.